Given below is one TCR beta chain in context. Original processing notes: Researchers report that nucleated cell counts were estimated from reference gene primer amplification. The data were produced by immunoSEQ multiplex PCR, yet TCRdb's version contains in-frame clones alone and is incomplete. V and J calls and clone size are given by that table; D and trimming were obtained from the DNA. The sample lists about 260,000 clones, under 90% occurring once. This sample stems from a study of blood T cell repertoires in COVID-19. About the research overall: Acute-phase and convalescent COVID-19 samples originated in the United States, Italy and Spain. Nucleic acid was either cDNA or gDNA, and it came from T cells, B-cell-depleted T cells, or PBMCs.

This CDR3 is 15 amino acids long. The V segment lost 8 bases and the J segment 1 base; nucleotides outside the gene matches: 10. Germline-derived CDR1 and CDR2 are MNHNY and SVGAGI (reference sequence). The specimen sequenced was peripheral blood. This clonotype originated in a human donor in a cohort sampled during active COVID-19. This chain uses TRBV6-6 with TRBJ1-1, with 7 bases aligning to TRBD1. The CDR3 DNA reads TGTGCCAGCGGTGATTGGGACAGATGGAACACTGAAGCTTTCTTT. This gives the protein CASGDWDRWNTEAFF.